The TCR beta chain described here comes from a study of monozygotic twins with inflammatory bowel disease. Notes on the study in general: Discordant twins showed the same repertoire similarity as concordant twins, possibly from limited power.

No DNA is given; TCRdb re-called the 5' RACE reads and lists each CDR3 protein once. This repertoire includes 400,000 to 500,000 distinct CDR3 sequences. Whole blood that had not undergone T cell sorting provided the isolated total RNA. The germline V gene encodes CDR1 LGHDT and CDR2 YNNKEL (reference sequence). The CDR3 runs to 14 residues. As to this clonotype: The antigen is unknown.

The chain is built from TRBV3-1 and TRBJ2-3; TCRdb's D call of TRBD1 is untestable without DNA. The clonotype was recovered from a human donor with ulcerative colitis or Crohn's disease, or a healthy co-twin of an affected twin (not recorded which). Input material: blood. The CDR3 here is CASSATEPTDTQYF.